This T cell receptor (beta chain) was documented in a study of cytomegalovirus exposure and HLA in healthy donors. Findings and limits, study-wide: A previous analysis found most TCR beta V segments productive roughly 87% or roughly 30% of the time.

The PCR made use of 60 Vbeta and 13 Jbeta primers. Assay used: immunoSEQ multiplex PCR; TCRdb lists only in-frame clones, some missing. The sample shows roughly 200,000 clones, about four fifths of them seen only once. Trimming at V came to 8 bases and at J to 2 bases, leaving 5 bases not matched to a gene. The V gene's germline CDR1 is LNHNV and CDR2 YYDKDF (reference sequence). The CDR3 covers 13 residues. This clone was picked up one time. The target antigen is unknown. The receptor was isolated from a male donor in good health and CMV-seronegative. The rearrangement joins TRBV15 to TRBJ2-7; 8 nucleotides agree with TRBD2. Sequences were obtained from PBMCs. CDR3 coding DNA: TGTGCCACCCGGGGTAGCGGGACCTACGAGCAGTACTTC. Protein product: CATRGSGTYEQYF.